This T cell receptor beta chain was sequenced in a study of cytomegalovirus exposure and HLA in healthy donors. Study information: In terms of ancestry, the Caucasian-associated cluster contained around four fifths of the roughly 400 genotyped donors.

Likely unrecorded immune exposures existed in these nominally healthy donors. Comments on this clone: The antigen remains undetermined.

A multiplex PCR was run with 60 Vbeta primers and 13 Jbeta primers. Sequencing used immunoSEQ multiplex PCR; TCRdb keeps in-frame clones, though not all of them. Seen here are roughly 180,000 clones, around 80% observed once, and the top ten hold more than 1.5%. Germline V CDR1 and CDR2: SGDLS, YYNGEE. This CDR3 contains 14 residues. V shed 4 bases and J shed 9 bases, with 17 bases lying between them. Overall study findings and caveats: TCR beta V- and J-gene trimming, according to a later analysis, was linked to a missense DCLRE1C variant.

V and J are TRBV9 and TRBJ2-1; tentatively, D is TRBD2 (6 bases). The receptor's source is a man aged 40-55 years in good health and CMV-seronegative. Sequencing input: PBMCs. The CDR3 DNA follows: TGTGCCAGCAGCCCGCGGGCGGGGCCCAGTGAGCAGTTCTTC. Translated: CASSPRAGPSEQFF.